Listed below are T cell receptor beta chains from one sample, sequenced in a study of Graves' ophthalmopathy and Graves' hyperthyroidism. TCRdb reprocessed the multiplex PCR reads with MiXCR, giving one entry per CDR3 protein. The table has about 400,000 distinct CDR3 sequences, approximately 16% seen once. Sequenced material: peripheral blood. The receptors derive from a woman aged 18-29 years with Graves' ophthalmopathy. Each CDR3 is given with its conserved first and last residue. D genes are given only for firm matches. The listing skips clone size in some rows; elsewhere it reads once, few, many or a size class.

CDR3 protein: CASSLGGTGGWTEAFF
CDR3 DNA: TGTGCCAGCAGCTTAGGGGGGACAGGGGGCTGGACTGAAGCTTTCTTT
clone size: NA
D gene: TRBD1
J gene: TRBJ1-1
V gene: TRBV7-8

CDR3 protein: CAWSTGSSYNSPLHF
CDR3 DNA: TGTGCCTGGTCGACAGGAAGCTCCTATAATTCACCCCTCCACTTT
clone size: many
D gene: NA
J gene: TRBJ1-6
V gene: TRBV30

CDR3 protein: CASSYGSALYF
CDR3 DNA: TGTGCCAGCAGCTACGGTAGCGCACTGTACTTC
clone size: many
D gene: NA
J gene: TRBJ2-5
V gene: TRBV7-2

CDR3 protein: CASSYSMGRVPEAFF
CDR3 DNA: TGTGCCAGCAGTTACTCGATGGGGCGGGTCCCCGAAGCTTTCTTT
clone size: many
D gene: NA
J gene: TRBJ1-1
V gene: TRBV6-2/TRBV6-3

CDR3 protein: CASSPRGPINQPQHF
CDR3 DNA: TGTGCCAGCAGCCCCAGGGGGCCGATTAATCAGCCCCAGCATTTT
clone size: many
D gene: TRBD1
J gene: TRBJ1-5
V gene: TRBV12-3/TRBV12-4

CDR3 protein: CASTSNYRTGRYTEAFF
CDR3 DNA: TGTGCCAGCACTTCAAATTACCGGACAGGGCGGTACACTGAAGCTTTCTTT
clone size: many
D gene: TRBD1
J gene: TRBJ1-1
V gene: TRBV6-2/TRBV6-3

CDR3 protein: CASSLTAGDTGELFF
CDR3 DNA: TGTGCCAGCAGCTTAACAGCAGGGGACACCGGGGAGCTGTTTTTT
clone size: NA
D gene: NA
J gene: TRBJ2-2
V gene: TRBV11-2

CDR3 protein: CSVEKIGRWGTGELFF
CDR3 DNA: TGCAGCGTTGAGAAGATCGGGCGATGGGGCACCGGGGAGCTGTTTTTT
clone size: many
D gene: NA
J gene: TRBJ2-2
V gene: TRBV29-1

CDR3 protein: CASSLEFLSAYEQYF
CDR3 DNA: TGTGCCAGCAGCTTGGAATTTTTATCTGCCTACGAGCAGTACTTC
clone size: many
D gene: NA
J gene: TRBJ2-7
V gene: TRBV5-5

CDR3 protein: CASSLGQNYEQYF
CDR3 DNA: TGTGCCAGCAGTCTGGGACAGAACTACGAGCAGTACTTC
clone size: many
D gene: TRBD1
J gene: TRBJ2-7
V gene: TRBV12-3/TRBV12-4

CDR3 protein: CASSAMGTSGRNTGELFF
CDR3 DNA: TGTGCCAGCAGCGCTATGGGGACTAGCGGGAGGAACACCGGGGAGCTGTTTTTT
clone size: many
D gene: TRBD2
J gene: TRBJ2-2
V gene: TRBV4-2

CDR3 protein: CASSGGLYDMNTEAFF
CDR3 DNA: TGTGCCAGCAGTGGGGGACTCTATGATATGAACACTGAAGCTTTCTTT
clone size: many
D gene: NA
J gene: TRBJ1-1
V gene: TRBV6-1

CDR3 protein: CSVSGASPYEQYF
CDR3 DNA: TGCAGCGTTTCGGGGGCTAGCCCCTACGAGCAGTACTTC
clone size: few
D gene: NA
J gene: TRBJ2-7
V gene: TRBV29-1